This TCR beta chain was captured in a study of shared clonotypes between healthy human individuals. Memory CD4+ cells were the fraction left after CD45RA+ naive selection. The CDR3 spans 13 residues. V lost 0 bases and J lost 4, with 3 bases in between. The germline V gene has CDR1 LGHNA and CDR2 YNFKEQ. As for this clone: The target antigen is unknown.

When replicate PCRs were run on sorted subsets, they used approximately 0.2 ug DNA, tens of thousands of T cell genomes. In the original workflow: Without quality scores, immunoSEQ junctional reads could not be filtered like full-length reads. Repertoires were generated with immunoSEQ multiplex PCR, while TCRdb's copy carries only in-frame clones and drops some. That table gives V, J and clone size, and the DNA gave D and trimming. The data contain 1.5 million to 1.9 million clones, under 99% of them singletons. Study-level findings and limits: The four-donor shared clonotypes exceeded non-shared clonotypes in generation probability, with non-shared ones scoring lower.

This TCR came from a man aged 25-45 years in good health. The V gene is TRBV4-2, the J gene TRBJ2-2; no clear D. Sequencing was performed on naive CD4+ T cells sorted from blood. Subset noted: CD45RA+ positively selected. The CDR3 sequence is CASSQEATGELFF. Here the CDR3 DNA reads TGTGCCAGCAGCCAAGAGGCCACCGGGGAGCTGTTTTTT.